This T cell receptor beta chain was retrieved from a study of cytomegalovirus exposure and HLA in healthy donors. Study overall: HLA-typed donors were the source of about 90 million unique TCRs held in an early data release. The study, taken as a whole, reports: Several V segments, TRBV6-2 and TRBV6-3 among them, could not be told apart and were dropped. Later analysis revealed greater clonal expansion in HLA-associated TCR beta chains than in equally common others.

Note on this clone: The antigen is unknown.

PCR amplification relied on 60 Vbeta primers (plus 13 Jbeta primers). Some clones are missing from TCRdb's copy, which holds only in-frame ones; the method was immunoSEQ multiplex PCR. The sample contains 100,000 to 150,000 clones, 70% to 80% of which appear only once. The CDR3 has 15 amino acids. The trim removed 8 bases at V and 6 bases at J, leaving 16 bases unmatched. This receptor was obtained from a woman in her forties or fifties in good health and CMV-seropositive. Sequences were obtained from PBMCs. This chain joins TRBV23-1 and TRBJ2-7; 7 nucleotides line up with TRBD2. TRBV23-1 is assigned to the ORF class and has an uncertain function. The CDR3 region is CASEREREEPSEQYF. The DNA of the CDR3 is TGCGCCAGCGAAAGGGAACGGGAGGAGCCGTCCGAGCAGTACTTC.